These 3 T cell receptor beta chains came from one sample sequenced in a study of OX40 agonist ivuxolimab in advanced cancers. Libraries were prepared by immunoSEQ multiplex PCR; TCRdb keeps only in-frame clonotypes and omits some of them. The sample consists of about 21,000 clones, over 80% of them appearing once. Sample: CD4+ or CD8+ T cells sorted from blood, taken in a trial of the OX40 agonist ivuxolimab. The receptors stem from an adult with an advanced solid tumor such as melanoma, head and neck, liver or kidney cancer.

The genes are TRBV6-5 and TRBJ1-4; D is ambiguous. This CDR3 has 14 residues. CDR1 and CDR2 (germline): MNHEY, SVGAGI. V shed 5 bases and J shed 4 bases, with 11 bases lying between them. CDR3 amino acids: CASSALSSNEKLFF. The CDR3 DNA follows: TGTGCCAGCAGTGCCCTGTCGAGTAATGAAAAACTGTTTTTT.

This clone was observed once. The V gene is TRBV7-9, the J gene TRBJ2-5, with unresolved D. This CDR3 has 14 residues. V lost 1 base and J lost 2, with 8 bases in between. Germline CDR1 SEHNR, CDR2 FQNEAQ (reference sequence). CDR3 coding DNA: TGTGCCAGCAGCTTAGTTTTGGGGCAAGAGACCCAGTACTTC. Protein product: CASSLVLGQETQYF.

The CDR3 spells CASSFPAGDTDTQYF. The CDR3 DNA reads TGTGCCAGCAGCTTCCCAGCGGGGGACACAGATACGCAGTATTTT. This chain connects TRBV7-3 to TRBJ2-3, with 8 positions matching TRBD2. The CDR3 contains 15 residues. V was clipped by 3 bases and J by 2 bases; unmatched bases: 4. Germline V gives CDR1 SGHTA, CDR2 FQGTGA.